Listed here is a single TCR beta chain. Its antigen remains unknown. Reverse transcribed after extraction, RNA yielded cDNA as the sequencing template. Only in-frame clones appear in the TCRdb table, and some are missing; sequencing was by immunoSEQ multiplex PCR. This sample has about 150,000 clones, with more than 45% found just once. The record originates from a study of CD8+ T cells in alopecia areata. The wider study: Patients received oral tofacitinib, 5 to 10 mg twice daily, for moderate-to-severe alopecia areata. It was 6 to 18 months of tofacitinib, and then there were 6 months off drug.

Whole-study results and caveats: The study also sequences resident alphabeta T cells of normal skin in scalp samples.

V was trimmed by 6 bases and J by 0 bases, leaving 16 bases between them. There are 16 residues in the CDR3. Germline CDR1 reads SGHAT; CDR2 reads FQNNGV. The chain carries TRBV11-2 and TRBJ2-3; unclear D gene. This clonotype originated in a human donor with alopecia areata. The specimen was CD8+ T cells sorted from blood, collected at week 0. The chain's CDR3 is CASRGGRITSTDTQYF. In nucleotides, the CDR3 is TGTGCCAGCAGGGGTGGCAGGATCACTAGCACAGATACGCAGTATTTT.